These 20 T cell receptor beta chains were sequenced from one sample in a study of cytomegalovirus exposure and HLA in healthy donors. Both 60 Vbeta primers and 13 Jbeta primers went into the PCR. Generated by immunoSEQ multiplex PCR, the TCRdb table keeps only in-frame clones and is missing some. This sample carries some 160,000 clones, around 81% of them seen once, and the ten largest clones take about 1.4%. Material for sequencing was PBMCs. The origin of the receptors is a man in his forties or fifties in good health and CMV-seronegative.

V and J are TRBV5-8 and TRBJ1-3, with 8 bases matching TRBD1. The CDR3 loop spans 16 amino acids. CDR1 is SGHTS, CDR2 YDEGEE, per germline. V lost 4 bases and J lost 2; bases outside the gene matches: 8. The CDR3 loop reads CASSRIQQGAGNTIYF. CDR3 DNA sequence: TGTGCCAGCAGCCGCATTCAACAGGGGGCTGGAAACACCATATATTTT.

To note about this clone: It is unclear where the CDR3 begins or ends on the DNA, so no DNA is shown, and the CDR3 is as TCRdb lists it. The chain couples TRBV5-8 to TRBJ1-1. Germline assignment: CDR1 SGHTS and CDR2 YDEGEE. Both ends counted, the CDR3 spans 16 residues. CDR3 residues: CASQYVGGVMNTEAFF.

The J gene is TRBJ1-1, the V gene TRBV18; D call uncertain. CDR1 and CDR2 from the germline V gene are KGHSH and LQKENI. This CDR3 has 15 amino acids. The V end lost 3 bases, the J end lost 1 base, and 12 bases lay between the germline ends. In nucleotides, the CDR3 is TGTGCCAGCTCACCTTCCCTAACAGAGAACACTGAAGCTTTCTTT. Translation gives CASSPSLTENTEAFF.

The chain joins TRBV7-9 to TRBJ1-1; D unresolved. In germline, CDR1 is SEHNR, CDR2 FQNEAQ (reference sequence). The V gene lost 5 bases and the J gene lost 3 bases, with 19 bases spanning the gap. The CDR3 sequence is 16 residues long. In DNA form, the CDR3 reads TGTGCCAGCAGCGTCATTATGTTGGGCAGTTACACTGAAGCTTTCTTT. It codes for CASSVIMLGSYTEAFF. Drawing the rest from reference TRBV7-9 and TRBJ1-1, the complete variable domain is DTGVSQNPRHKITKRGQNVTFRCDPISEHNRLYWYRQTLGQGPEFLTYFQNEAQLEKSRLLSDRFSAERPKGSFSTLEIQRTEQGDSAMYLCASSVIMLGSYTEAFFGQGTRLTVV.

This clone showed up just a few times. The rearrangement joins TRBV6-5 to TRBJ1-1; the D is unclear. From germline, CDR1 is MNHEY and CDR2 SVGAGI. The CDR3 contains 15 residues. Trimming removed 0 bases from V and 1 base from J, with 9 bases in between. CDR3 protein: CASSYSAGQNTEAFF. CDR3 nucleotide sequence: TGTGCCAGCAGTTACTCGGCAGGTCAGAACACTGAAGCTTTCTTT.

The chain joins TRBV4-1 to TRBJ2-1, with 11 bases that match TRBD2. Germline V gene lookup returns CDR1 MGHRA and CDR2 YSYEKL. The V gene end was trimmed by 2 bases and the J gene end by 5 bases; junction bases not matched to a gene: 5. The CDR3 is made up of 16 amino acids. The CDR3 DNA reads TGCGCCAGCAGCCAAACTAGCGGGAGACAACACAATGAGCAGTTCTTC. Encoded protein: CASSQTSGRQHNEQFF.

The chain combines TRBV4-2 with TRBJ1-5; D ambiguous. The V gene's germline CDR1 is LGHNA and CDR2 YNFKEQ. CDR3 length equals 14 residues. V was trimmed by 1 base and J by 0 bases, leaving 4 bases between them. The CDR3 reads CASSQGYSNQPQHF. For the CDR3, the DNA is TGTGCCAGCAGCCAAGGTTATAGCAATCAGCCCCAGCATTTT.

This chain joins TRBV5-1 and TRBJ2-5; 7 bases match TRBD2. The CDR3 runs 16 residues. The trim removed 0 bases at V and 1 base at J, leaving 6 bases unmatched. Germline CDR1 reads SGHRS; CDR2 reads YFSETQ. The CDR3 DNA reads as TGCGCCAGCAGCTTGGGGGCGGGGGTAAGCCAAGAGACCCAGTACTTC. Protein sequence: CASSLGAGVSQETQYF. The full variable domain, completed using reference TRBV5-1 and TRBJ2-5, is KAGVTQTPRYLIKTRGQQVTLSCSPISGHRSVSWYQQTPGQGLQFLFEYFSETQRNKGNFPGRFSGRQFSNSRSEMNVSTLELGDSALYLCASSLGAGVSQETQYFGPGTRLLVL.

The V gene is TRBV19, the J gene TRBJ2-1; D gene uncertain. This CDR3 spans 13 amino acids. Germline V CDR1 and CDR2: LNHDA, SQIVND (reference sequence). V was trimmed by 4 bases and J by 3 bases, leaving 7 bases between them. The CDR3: CASSSGSYNEQFF. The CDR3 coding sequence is TGTGCCAGTAGTAGCGGAAGCTACAATGAGCAGTTCTTC.

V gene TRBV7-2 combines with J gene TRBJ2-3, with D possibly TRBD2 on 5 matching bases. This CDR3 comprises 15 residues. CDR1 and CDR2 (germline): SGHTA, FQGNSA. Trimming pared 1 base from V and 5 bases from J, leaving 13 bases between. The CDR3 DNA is TGTGCCAGCAGCTTAGTTCGGGGAGTGGTAGATACGCAGTATTTT. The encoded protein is CASSLVRGVVDTQYF.

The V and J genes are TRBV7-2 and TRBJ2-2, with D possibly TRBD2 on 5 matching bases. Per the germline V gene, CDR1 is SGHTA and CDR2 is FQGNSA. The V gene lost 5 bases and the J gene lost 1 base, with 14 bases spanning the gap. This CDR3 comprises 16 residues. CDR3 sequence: CASSPVGAENTGELFF. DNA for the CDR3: TGTGCCAGCAGCCCCGTGGGAGCGGAGAACACCGGGGAGCTGTTTTTT.

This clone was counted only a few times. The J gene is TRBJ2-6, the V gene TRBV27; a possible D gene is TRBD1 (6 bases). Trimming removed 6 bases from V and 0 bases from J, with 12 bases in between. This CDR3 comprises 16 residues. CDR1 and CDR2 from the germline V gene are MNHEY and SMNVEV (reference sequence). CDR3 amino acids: CASSSGHRSGANVLTF. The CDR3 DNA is TGTGCCAGCAGCTCGGGACATCGCTCTGGGGCCAACGTCCTGACTTTC.

This chain's CDR3 is CASSLSWTGTEAFF. The CDR3 bases are TGTGCCAGCAGTTTGTCCTGGACAGGCACTGAAGCTTTCTTT. The chain uses TRBV27 and TRBJ1-1; 7 positions agree with TRBD1. This CDR3 is 14 amino acids long. V lost 3 bases to trimming and J lost 4 bases; unmatched junction nucleotides: 5. Germline CDR1 reads MNHEY; CDR2 reads SMNVEV (reference sequence).

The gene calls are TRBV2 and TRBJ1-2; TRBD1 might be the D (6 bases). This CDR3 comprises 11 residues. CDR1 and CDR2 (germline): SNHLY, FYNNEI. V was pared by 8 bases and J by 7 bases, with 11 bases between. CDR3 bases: TGTGCCAGCTGGGGGCGGACTGGCTACACCTTC. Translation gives CASWGRTGYTF.

This CDR3 reads CASSLESLGVGTEAFF. CDR3 DNA sequence: TGCGCCAGCAGCTTGGAGTCCCTGGGCGTTGGCACTGAAGCTTTCTTT. The chain is built from TRBV5-1 and TRBJ1-1; D is unresolved. CDR3 size: 16 residues. V shed 0 bases and J shed 4 bases, with 16 bases lying between them. The germline V gene has CDR1 SGHRS and CDR2 YFSETQ.

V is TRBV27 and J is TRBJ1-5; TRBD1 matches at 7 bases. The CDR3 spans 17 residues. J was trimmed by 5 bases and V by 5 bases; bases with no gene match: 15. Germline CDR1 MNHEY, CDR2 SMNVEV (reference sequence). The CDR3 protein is CASSRGTATSGYQPQHF. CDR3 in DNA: TGTGCCAGCAGTAGAGGGACAGCGACATCAGGGTATCAGCCCCAGCATTTT.

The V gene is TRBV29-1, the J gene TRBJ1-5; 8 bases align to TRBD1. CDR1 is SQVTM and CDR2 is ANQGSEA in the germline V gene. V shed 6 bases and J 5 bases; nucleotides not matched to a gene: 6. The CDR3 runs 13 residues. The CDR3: CSVPGQGDQPQHF. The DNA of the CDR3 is TGCAGCGTACCCGGACAGGGCGATCAGCCCCAGCATTTT.

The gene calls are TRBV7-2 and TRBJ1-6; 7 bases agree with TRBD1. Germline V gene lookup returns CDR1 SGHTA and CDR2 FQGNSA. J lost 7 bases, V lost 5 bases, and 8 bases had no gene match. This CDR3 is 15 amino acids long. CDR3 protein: CASSRDSQVNSPLHF. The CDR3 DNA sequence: TGTGCCAGCAGCCGGGACAGCCAAGTGAATTCACCCCTCCACTTT.

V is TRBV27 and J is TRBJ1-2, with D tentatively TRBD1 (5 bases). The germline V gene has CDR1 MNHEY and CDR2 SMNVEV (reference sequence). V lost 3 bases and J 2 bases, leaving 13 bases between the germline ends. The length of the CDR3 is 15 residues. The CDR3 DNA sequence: TGTGCCAGCAGTTTTATCTCGGGGGACAACTATGGCTACACCTTC. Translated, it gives CASSFISGDNYGYTF.

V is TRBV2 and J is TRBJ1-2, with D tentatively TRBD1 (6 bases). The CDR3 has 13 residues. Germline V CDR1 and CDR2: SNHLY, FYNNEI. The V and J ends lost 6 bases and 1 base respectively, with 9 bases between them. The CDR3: CASRDSNNYGYTF. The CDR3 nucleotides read TGTGCCAGCAGGGACAGCAATAACTATGGCTACACCTTC.